This record concerns one T cell receptor beta chain sequence. This record belongs to a study of blood T cell repertoires in COVID-19. Looking at the study overall: Whether acute or convalescent, the COVID-19 samples came from the United States, Italy and Spain. T cells, B-cell-depleted T cells, or PBMCs provided the cDNA or gDNA that served as material.

As processed by the authors: Estimation of nucleated cell counts relied on the amplification of reference gene primers. Here immunoSEQ multiplex PCR was the method, and the copy in TCRdb shows in-frame clones only, minus some. V and J calls and clone size come straight from that table; D and trimming were deduced from the DNA. This sample carries 95,000 to 100,000 clones, roughly 80% of them seen once, and the ten largest clones take around 15%. CDR1 and CDR2 from the germline V gene are SGHAT and FQDESV (reference sequence). The ends were cut back, 4 bases at V and 8 bases at J, with 14 bases in the middle. This CDR3 contains 14 residues.

The sample was peripheral blood. The genes are TRBV11-1 and TRBJ1-4, with TRBD1 as a possible D gene (6 bases). This TCR was sampled from a woman aged 60-75 years with acute or convalescent COVID-19. In DNA, the CDR3 is TGTGCCAGCAGCTCGGGACACCCGAAGGAAAAACTGTTTTTT. Residues: CASSSGHPKEKLFF.